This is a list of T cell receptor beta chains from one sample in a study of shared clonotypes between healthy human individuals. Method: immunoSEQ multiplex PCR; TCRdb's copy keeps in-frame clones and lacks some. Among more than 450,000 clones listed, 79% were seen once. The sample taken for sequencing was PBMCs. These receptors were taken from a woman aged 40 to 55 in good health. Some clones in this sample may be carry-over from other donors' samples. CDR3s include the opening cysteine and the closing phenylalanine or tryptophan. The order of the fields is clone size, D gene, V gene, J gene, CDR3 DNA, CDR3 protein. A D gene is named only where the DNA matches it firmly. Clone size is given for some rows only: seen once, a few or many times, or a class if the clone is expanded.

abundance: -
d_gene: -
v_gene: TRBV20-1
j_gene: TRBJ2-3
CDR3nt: TGCAGTGCTAGCTTATCAGATACGCAGTATTTT
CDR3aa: CSASLSDTQYF

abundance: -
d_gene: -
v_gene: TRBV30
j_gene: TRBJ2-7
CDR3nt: TGTGCCTGGAGTGAAGGGAACGAGCAGTACTTC
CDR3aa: CAWSEGNEQYF

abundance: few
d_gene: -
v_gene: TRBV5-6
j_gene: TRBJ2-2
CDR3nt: TGTGCCAGCAGCTTGTTCGGGGGTGACACCGGGGAGCTGTTTTTT
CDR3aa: CASSLFGGDTGELFF

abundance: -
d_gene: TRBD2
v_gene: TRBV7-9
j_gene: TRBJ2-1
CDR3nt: TGTGCCAGCAGCTCGTACAAGGGACTAGCGGGGTTCAATGAGCAGTTCTTC
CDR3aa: CASSSYKGLAGFNEQFF

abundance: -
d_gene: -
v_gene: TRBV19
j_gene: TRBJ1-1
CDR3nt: TGTGCCAGTAGCTCAACAGCGAACACTGAAGCTTTCTTT
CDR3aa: CASSSTANTEAFF

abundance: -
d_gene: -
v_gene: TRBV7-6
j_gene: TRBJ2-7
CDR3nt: TGTGCCAGCAGCTTCAGCCAAGGGACGGCGAACGAGCAGTACTTC
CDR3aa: CASSFSQGTANEQYF

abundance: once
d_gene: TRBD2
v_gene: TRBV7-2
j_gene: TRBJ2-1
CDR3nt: TGTGCCAGCAGCTTATCCGCTAGCGGCTACAATGAGCAGTTCTTC
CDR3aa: CASSLSASGYNEQFF

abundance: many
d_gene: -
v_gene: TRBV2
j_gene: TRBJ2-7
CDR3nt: TGTGCCAGTCTAGGGGCCCCTAGCTACGAGCAGTACTTC
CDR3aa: CASLGAPSYEQYF

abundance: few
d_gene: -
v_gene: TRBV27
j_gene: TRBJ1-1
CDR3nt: TGTGCCAGCAGAAGGGGTACCACTGAAGCTTTCTTT
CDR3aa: CASRRGTTEAFF

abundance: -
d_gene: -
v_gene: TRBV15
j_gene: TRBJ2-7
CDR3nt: TGTGCCACCAGCAGAGCCCCGGGCTCCTACGAGCAGTACTTC
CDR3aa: CATSRAPGSYEQYF

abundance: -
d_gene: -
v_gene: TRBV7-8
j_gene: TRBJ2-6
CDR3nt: TGTGCCAGCAGCTTATACAGGGTGGGAGGGAACCTGACTTTC
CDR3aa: CASSLYRVGGNLTF

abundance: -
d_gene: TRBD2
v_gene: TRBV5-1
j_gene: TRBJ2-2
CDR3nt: TGCGCCAGCAGCTTGGTCCCGCGGGAGGCCGGGGAGCTGTTTTTT
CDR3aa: CASSLVPREAGELFF

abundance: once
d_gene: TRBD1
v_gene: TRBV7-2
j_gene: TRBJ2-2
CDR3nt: TGTGCCAGCAGCTGGGACAGGGGCGTATCCGGGGAGCTGTTTTTT
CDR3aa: CASSWDRGVSGELFF

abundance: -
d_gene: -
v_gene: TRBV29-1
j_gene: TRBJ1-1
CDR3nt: TGCAGCGTCCGTCCTGGGGGGGGAGTGGCTGAAGCTTTCTTT
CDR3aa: CSVRPGGGVAEAFF